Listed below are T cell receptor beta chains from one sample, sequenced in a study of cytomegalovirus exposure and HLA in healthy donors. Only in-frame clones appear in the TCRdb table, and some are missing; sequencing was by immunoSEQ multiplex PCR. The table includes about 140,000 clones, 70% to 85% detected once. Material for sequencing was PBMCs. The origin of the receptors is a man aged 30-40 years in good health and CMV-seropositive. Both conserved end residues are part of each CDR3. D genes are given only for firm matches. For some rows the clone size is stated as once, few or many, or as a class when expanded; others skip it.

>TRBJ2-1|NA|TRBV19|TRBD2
TGTGCCAGTAGTTCTACAACTAGCGGGGGCTACAATGAGCAGTTCTTC
CASSSTTSGGYNEQFF
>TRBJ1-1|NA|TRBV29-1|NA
TGCAGCGTTGGCGGGCGGTTGAACACTGAAGCTTTCTTT
CSVGGRLNTEAFF
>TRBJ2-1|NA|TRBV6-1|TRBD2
TGTGCCAGCAGCCCGACTAGCGGGGGGTACAATGAGCAGTTCTTC
CASSPTSGGYNEQFF
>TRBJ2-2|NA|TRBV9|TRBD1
TGTGCCAGCAGCGGGCGGGACAGGGTCACCGGGGAGCTGTTTTTT
CASSGRDRVTGELFF
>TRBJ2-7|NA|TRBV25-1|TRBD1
TGTGCCAGCAGTGCCCCGACAGGGGATTTCTACGAGCAGTACTTC
CASSAPTGDFYEQYF
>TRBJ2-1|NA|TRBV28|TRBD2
TGTGCCAGCAGTTCAAGCGGGGCACGCTACAATGAGCAGTTCTTC
CASSSSGARYNEQFF
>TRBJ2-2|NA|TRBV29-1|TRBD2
TGCAGCGTAGCCGGGACTAGTGACGGGGAGCTGTTTTTT
CSVAGTSDGELFF
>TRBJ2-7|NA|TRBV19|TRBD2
TGTGCCAGTAGATCTACTAGCGGTGCCTACGAGCAGTACTTC
CASRSTSGAYEQYF
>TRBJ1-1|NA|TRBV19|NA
TGTGCCAGTAGTATAGTCGGAGGGTTGAGTGAAGCTTTCTTT
CASSIVGGLSEAFF
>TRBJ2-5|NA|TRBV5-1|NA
TGCGCCAGCAGCTTGTCCGGGAGTGGGGAGACCCAGTACTTC
CASSLSGSGETQYF
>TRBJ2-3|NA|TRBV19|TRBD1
TGTGCCAGTAGTAGGGGACAGGGTTTTACAGATACGCAGTATTTT
CASSRGQGFTDTQYF
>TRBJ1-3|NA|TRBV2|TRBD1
TGTGCCAGCAGCCCGACAGGGGTCGCTGGAAACACCATATATTTT
CASSPTGVAGNTIYF
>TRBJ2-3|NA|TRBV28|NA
TGTGCCAGCAGTGCGAGCGGGCTTTCTAGCACAGATACGCAGTATTTT
CASSASGLSSTDTQYF
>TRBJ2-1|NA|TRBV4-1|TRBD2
TGCGCCAGCAGCCAAGAAAGGGGCTTGGCAGGGAGGGACTACAATGAGCAGTTCTTC
CASSQERGLAGRDYNEQFF
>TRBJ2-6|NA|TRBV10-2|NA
TGCGCCAGCAGTGTACAGTCTGGGGCCAACGTCCTGACTTTC
CASSVQSGANVLTF
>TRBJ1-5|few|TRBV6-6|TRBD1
TGTGCCAGCGCCGGGGACAGTCTTAGCAATCAGCCCCAGCATTTT
CASAGDSLSNQPQHF
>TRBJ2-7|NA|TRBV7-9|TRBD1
TGTGCCAGCAGCCCTGAGGGGGCAGCCTACGAGCAGTACTTC
CASSPEGAAYEQYF
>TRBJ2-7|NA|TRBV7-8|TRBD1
TGTGCCAGCAGCCTAGTAGGGAGACAGGGGGCCCACGAGCAGTACTTC
CASSLVGRQGAHEQYF
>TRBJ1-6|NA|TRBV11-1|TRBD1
TGTGCCAGCAGCTCTACCACAGGGGCATATAATTCACCCCTCCACTTT
CASSSTTGAYNSPLHF
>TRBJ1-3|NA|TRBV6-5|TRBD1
TGTGCCAGCAGTTACCGGGGACAGAAAGGAAACACCATATATTTT
CASSYRGQKGNTIYF
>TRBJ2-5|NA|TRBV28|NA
TGTGCCAGCAGGAAGTTGACAGAGCAGTACTTC
CASRKLTEQYF
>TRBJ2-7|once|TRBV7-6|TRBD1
TGTGCCAGCAGCTTAGGATTGGGGACAGGGGAAGTACGAGAGCAGTACTTC
CASSLGLGTGEVREQYF
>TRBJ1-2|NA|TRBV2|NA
TGTGCCAGCAGAAGGGGCTTCGTGATTAACTATGGCTACACCTTC
CASRRGFVINYGYTF
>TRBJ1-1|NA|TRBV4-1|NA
TGCGCCAGCAGCCAAACGGGACACTCAAACACTGAAGCTTTCTTT
CASSQTGHSNTEAFF
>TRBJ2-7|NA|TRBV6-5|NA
TGTGCCAGCAGCCTTACAGGTACCTACGAGCAGTACTTC
CASSLTGTYEQYF
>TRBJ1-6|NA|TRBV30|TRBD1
TGTGCCTGGAGTGACGGGACAGGGGATTCACCCCTCCACTTT
CAWSDGTGDSPLHF
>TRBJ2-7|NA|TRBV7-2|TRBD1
TGTGCCAGCAGCCAAACAGGGGGGTGGGAGCAGTACTTC
CASSQTGGWEQYF
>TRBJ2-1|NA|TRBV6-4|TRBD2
TGTGCCAGCAGTGAGGGACTAGCTGCCTACAATGAGCAGTTCTTC
CASSEGLAAYNEQFF
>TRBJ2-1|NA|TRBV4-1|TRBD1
TGCGCCAGCAGCCAAGGGACAGGGAATGAGCAGTTCTTC
CASSQGTGNEQFF
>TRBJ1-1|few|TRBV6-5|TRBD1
TGTGCCAGCAGTACCACACAGGGGTGGTCCACTGAAGCTTTCTTT
CASSTTQGWSTEAFF
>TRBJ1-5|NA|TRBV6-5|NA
TGTGCCAGCAGTTACCTACAGGACAATCAGCCCCAGCATTTT
CASSYLQDNQPQHF
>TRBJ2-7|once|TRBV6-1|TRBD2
TGTGCCAGCAGTGAAGTACGGCTAGCGGGGGCCGCCTCCTACGAGCAGTACTTC
CASSEVRLAGAASYEQYF
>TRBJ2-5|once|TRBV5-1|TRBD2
TGCGCCAGCAGCTTGCCCGAGACTAGCGAAAAAGAGACCCAGTACTTC
CASSLPETSEKETQYF
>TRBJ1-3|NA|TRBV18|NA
TGTGCCAGTCGCGGACAGTCTCTGAGGAGCACCATATATTTT
CASRGQSLRSTIYF
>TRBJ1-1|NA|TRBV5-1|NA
TGCGCCAGCAGCTTTGGGGGGGTGAACACTGAAGCTTTCTTT
CASSFGGVNTEAFF
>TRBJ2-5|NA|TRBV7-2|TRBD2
TGTGCCAGCAGCAACCTAGCGGGAGTTAGAGAGACCCAGTACTTC
CASSNLAGVRETQYF
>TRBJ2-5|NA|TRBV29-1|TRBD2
TGCAGCGTTGCTAGCGGGGGACCAGAGACCCAGTACTTC
CSVASGGPETQYF
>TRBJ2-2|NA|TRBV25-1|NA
TGTGCCAGCAGTGAATCCGCCCGACAGTGGAACGCCGGGGAGCTGTTTTTT
CASSESARQWNAGELFF
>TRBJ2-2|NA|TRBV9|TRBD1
TGTGCCAGCAGCGCAACACCCGGGACAGGGGTCTCCACCGGGGAGCTGTTTTTT
CASSATPGTGVSTGELFF